This T cell receptor beta chain comes out of a study of T cell responses to AZD1222 COVID-19 vaccine (TCRdb year 2021). Regarding the research as a whole: TCR sequencing covered about 230 trial participants: around 210 given two doses of AZD1222 and about 26 given two doses of MenACWY control vaccine. Trial participants were enrolled by age into subgroups of 18-55, 56-69 and 70-plus years, and around 140, 26 and 57 TCR-sequenced participants, respectively, were included in these subgroups.

What the research found in general, with its limitations: Because no day 14 peak-response samples were available, repertoires were characterized only after the peak T cell response. Reportedly, close to half of the unique spike-specific TCRs recognized epitopes lying outside the regions that are mutated in the B.1.351 and B.1.1.7 variants. Conclusions about previously exposed vaccinees are limited, since just 5 or 6 AZD1222 recipients were seropositive for SARS-CoV-2 at baseline. Most participants were white British and females outnumbered males, and the authors suggested that clonal diversity may have been underestimated. After two AZD1222 doses, both the breadth and the depth of spike-specific TCRs were significantly higher than at day 0 and than in MenACWY recipients. In the small 56-69-year group, the increase in depth fell short of significance, most likely because of low power. The whole spike protein was spanned by vaccine-associated CD4 TCRs, and dominant responses were seen in regions 160-218 and 743-854.

The CDR3 regions of human TCRbeta chains were analyzed by immunosequencing. Regarding the original processing steps: Repertoire TCRs were checked for matches against a reference library of SARS-CoV-2-specific TCRs that had been generated using the MIRA antigen-specificity platform. Breadth was defined as the fraction of unique TCRs that were SARS-CoV-2-associated, and depth was defined as the fraction of total T cells that were SARS-CoV-2-associated. Using the MIRA data, each spike-specific TCR was mapped to the spike region that the TCR reacts to and placed in a CD4 or CD8 class. Log10-transformed breadth and depth values were compared by one-way ANOVA with Sidak's multiple comparisons tests. TCRdb took this table from immuneACCESS and kept in-frame rearrangements with V and J called. Such tables lack part of the clones; where checked against another copy, unresolved V genes explain under half of the gap, and the rest is unexplained. Clone size and the V and J calls come from that table; the DNA yielded D and trimming. The sample includes some 150,000 clones, with about nine tenths observed a single time. The ten top clones hold 3% to 4% of the sample.

To note about this clone: This clone's antigen is unknown. No quality values exist for individual bases; no much larger clone is one base distant.

According to the study, the label for this sample's time point signals: baseline before first vaccination. The treatment or condition label, read with the paper, signifies: meningococcal conjugate vaccine given as trial control. Samples from vaccinated people were obtained from the UK trials COV001 and COV002, which included a single-blind randomized controlled phase 2/3 trial of AZD1222 (ChAdOx1 nCoV-19) in healthy adults. For TCRbeta chain sequencing, PBMC samples from trial participants were taken at day 0 and at day 28 after the second dose. The CDR3 measures 18 amino acids from cysteine to phenylalanine. Solely the CDR3 DNA is kept, with 54 bases framed from the first base. CDR1 LGHDT and CDR2 YNNKEL were looked up in the germline V gene (reference sequence). The junction shows trimming of 0 bases on V and 7 bases on J, and the gene matches do not reach 12 bases of it.

The sequence derives from an adult in good health. The starting material was peripheral blood, obtained on day 0 of MenACWY control vaccination. The V gene is TRBV3-1 (or the pseudogene TRBV3-2) and the J gene is TRBJ2-1, and 10 junctional nucleotides match TRBD1. The CDR3 here reads CASSQDRTMGQGRNEQFF. The DNA sequence is TGTGCCAGCAGCCAAGATCGAACAATGGGACAGGGGAGGAATGAGCAGTTCTTC.